This T cell receptor beta chain was identified in a study of blood T cell repertoires in COVID-19. Method: immunoSEQ multiplex PCR; TCRdb's copy keeps in-frame clones and lacks some. The table includes tens of thousands of clones, 70% to 90% detected once. Source material: peripheral blood. The sequence was obtained from a woman in her seventies with acute or convalescent COVID-19.

The CDR3 protein is CASSLGQGMNEQFF. In DNA form, the CDR3 reads TGTGCCAGCTCACTGGGACAGGGGATGAATGAGCAGTTCTTC. The chain carries TRBV18 and TRBJ2-1, with TRBD1 matching over 10 bases. The CDR3 has 14 amino acids. V was clipped by 4 bases and J by 7 bases; unmatched bases: 4. Germline values: CDR1 KGHSH, CDR2 LQKENI.